This T cell receptor beta chain is drawn from a study of cytomegalovirus exposure and HLA in healthy donors. Study-level points and caveats: HLA allele associations emerged for about 16,000 TCR beta sequences in a later analysis, at 0.05 false discovery rate. A later analysis showed HLA-associated TCR beta chains outstripping equally common others in clonal expansion.

As regards this clone: Antigen specificity is unknown.

13 Jbeta primers and 60 Vbeta primers were used for the PCR. Here immunoSEQ multiplex PCR was the method, and the copy in TCRdb shows in-frame clones only, minus some. This table has about 120,000 clones, roughly 80% appearing once. Sequencing input: PBMCs. The receptor was isolated from a middle-aged woman in good health and CMV-seropositive.

The CDR3 region is CSVRTSGTGGTGELFF. DNA for the CDR3: TGCAGCGTACGAACTTCCGGGACAGGGGGGACCGGGGAGCTGTTTTTT. The gene calls are TRBV29-1 and TRBJ2-2; TRBD1 agrees at 11 bases. V was clipped by 6 bases and J by 5 bases; unmatched bases: 11. Germline CDR1 and CDR2: SQVTM and ANQGSEA. The CDR3 spans 16 residues.